The 30 T cell receptor beta chains given below trace back to one sample, sequenced in a study of blood T cell repertoires in COVID-19. Produced via immunoSEQ multiplex PCR; TCRdb's table is partial and in-frame only. The data contain 200,000 to 250,000 clones, 70% to 85% of them singletons. The specimen was peripheral blood. These receptors came from a woman between 40 and 55 years old who had recovered from COVID-19.

The rearrangement joins TRBV6-6 to TRBJ1-3; D is uncertain. Looked up from germline, CDR1 is MNHNY and CDR2 is SVGAGI (reference sequence). CDR3 size: 11 residues. The V gene lost 6 bases and the J gene lost 8 bases, with 8 bases spanning the gap. This chain's CDR3 is CASRTRDTIYF. CDR3 nucleotide sequence: TGTGCCAGCAGAACCCGGGACACCATATATTTT.

The rearrangement links TRBV20-1 to TRBJ1-1; a weak D match, TRBD1 (5 bases). From germline, CDR1 is DFQATT and CDR2 SNEGSKA (reference sequence). The CDR3 runs 13 residues. V was cut by 3 bases and J by 4 bases, with 12 bases left in between. The DNA for the CDR3 is TGCAGTGCTAGTATTACGGGGGGCACTGAAGCTTTCTTT. The encoded protein is CSASITGGTEAFF.

V usage is TRBV18 and J usage is TRBJ2-7, with 8 positions matching TRBD1. V lost 6 bases, J lost 4 bases, and 8 bases stayed unmatched. Per the germline V gene, CDR1 is KGHSH and CDR2 is LQKENI. The CDR3 consists of 14 residues. CDR3 amino acids: CASSLIGQGYEQYF. CDR3 in DNA: TGTGCCAGCTCCCTCATCGGACAGGGTTACGAGCAGTACTTC. The variable domain in full, with the rest retrieved from reference TRBV18 and TRBJ2-7, is NAGVMQNPRHLVRRRGQEARLRCSPMKGHSHVYWYRQLPEEGLKFMVYLQKENIIDESGMPKERFSAEFPKEGPSILRIQQVVRGDSAAYFCASSLIGQGYEQYFGPGTRLTVT.

This chain joins TRBV30 and TRBJ2-7; 8 nucleotides agree with TRBD1. J lost 7 bases, V lost 3 bases, and 11 bases had no gene match. Germline CDR1 and CDR2: GTSNPN and SVGIG (reference sequence). This CDR3 comprises 14 residues. The DNA for the CDR3 is TGTGCCTGGAGACGGACAGGGTTATTTGGAGAGCAGTACTTC. Residues: CAWRRTGLFGEQYF.

This clone was detected only once. The chain joins TRBV18 to TRBJ1-4; 7 bases align to TRBD1. Germline V gene sequence: CDR1 KGHSH, CDR2 LQKENI. The ends lost 4 bases at V and 5 bases at J; junction bases unmatched: 7. The CDR3 has 15 residues. CDR3 nucleotide sequence: TGTGCCAGCTCACTGGGGGGACAGCCCAATGAAAAACTGTTTTTT. The encoded protein is CASSLGGQPNEKLFF.

The J gene is TRBJ2-2, the V gene TRBV6-6; tentative D call: TRBD2 (5 bases). Germline V gives CDR1 MNHNY, CDR2 SVGAGI (reference sequence). CDR3 length: 17 amino acids. V lost 5 bases, J lost 6 bases, and 22 bases lay in between. The CDR3 coding sequence is TGTGCCAGCAGTCCACCCGAGGGAGCGGAGGATGCCGGGGAGCTGTTTTTT. Translation: CASSPPEGAEDAGELFF.

This clone was found a few times. The V and J genes are TRBV27 and TRBJ2-6, with D possibly being TRBD1 (6 bases). Germline CDR1 and CDR2: MNHEY and SMNVEV (reference sequence). V was clipped by 5 bases and J by 3 bases, with 14 bases between them. The CDR3 totals 16 residues. The CDR3 spells CASSLQGFVGANVLTF. Here the CDR3 DNA reads TGTGCCAGCAGTCTACAGGGATTCGTTGGGGCCAACGTCCTGACTTTC.

This chain links TRBV2 with TRBJ2-7; D gene unclear. The germline gives CDR1 SNHLY, CDR2 FYNNEI. This CDR3 has 13 amino acids. V was trimmed by 0 bases and J by 9 bases, leaving 12 bases between them. The CDR3 nucleotides are TGTGCCAGCAGTGAAGCGATCCTAACCGGGCAGTACTTC. This translates into CASSEAILTGQYF.

V gene TRBV7-8 combines with J gene TRBJ1-3; D uncertain. Germline CDR1 reads SGHVS; CDR2 reads FQNEAQ. The CDR3 covers 15 residues. V was shortened by 3 bases and J by 0 bases, with 9 bases between the two germline ends. Here the CDR3 reads CASSFPWSSGNTIYF. The CDR3 nucleotides are TGTGCCAGCAGCTTCCCCTGGAGCTCTGGAAACACCATATATTTT.

The chain links TRBV5-1 to TRBJ2-1, with a weak D call TRBD1 (6 bases). In germline, CDR1 is SGHRS, CDR2 YFSETQ. The CDR3 has 14 residues. Trimming cost V 6 bases and J 3 bases, with 13 bases left between them. The CDR3 protein is CASTPGDHYNEQFF. The CDR3 coding sequence is TGCGCCAGCACTCCAGGGGACCACTACAATGAGCAGTTCTTC.

The sample holds many counts of this clone. The J gene is TRBJ1-2, the V gene TRBV3-1 (or the pseudogene TRBV3-2), with D possibly matching TRBD1 (5 bases). The V and J ends lost 1 base and 8 bases respectively, with 17 bases between them. The CDR3 is 15 amino acids. Germline V CDR1 and CDR2: LGHDT, YNNKEL (reference sequence). As DNA, the CDR3 is TGTGCCAGCAGCCAAGTGGCCAGGGAGGGGAACGGCTACACCTTC. It is translated as CASSQVAREGNGYTF.

Here the CDR3 reads CASSMEHGYTF. CDR3 bases: TGTGCCAGTAGTATGGAGCATGGCTACACCTTC. The chain recombines TRBV19 with TRBJ1-2; D unresolved. Germline CDR1 LNHDA, CDR2 SQIVND (reference sequence). V lost 3 bases and J lost 6, with 5 bases in between. This CDR3 is built from 11 residues.

The J gene is TRBJ2-5, the V gene TRBV18; D might be TRBD1 (6 bases). The CDR3 runs to 15 residues. The germline CDR1 and CDR2 sequences are KGHSH and LQKENI. The V and J ends lost 4 bases and 5 bases respectively, with 17 bases between them. The CDR3 spells CASSRNLDRRETQYF. In nucleotides, the CDR3 is TGTGCCAGCTCACGAAACTTGGACAGACGGGAGACCCAGTACTTC.

The gene calls are TRBV29-1 and TRBJ2-6; 9 positions agree with TRBD1. V trimming: 4 bases; J trimming: 4 bases; junction bases outside the gene matches: 2. Germline V gene sequence: CDR1 SQVTM, CDR2 ANQGSEA. This CDR3 is 14 amino acids long. The CDR3 protein is CSVVQGAGANVLTF. CDR3 nucleotide sequence: TGCAGCGTTGTACAGGGGGCCGGGGCCAACGTCCTGACTTTC.

This rearrangement joins TRBV9 to TRBJ2-2, with D perhaps TRBD2 (7 bases). The CDR3 has 15 residues. CDR1 is SGDLS and CDR2 is YYNGEE in the germline V gene. The germline V and J ends were trimmed by 3 bases and 7 bases, with 16 bases remaining between them. DNA of the CDR3: TGTGCCAGCAGCGCCGGAGGGGGGGGCCTCGGGGAGCTGTTTTTT. It encodes CASSAGGGGLGELFF.

This clone appeared a few times. This rearrangement joins TRBV7-8 to TRBJ1-1; a possible D gene is TRBD1 (6 bases). The V gene's germline CDR1 is SGHVS and CDR2 FQNEAQ. V was shortened by 2 bases and J by 6 bases, with 16 bases between the two germline ends. The CDR3 extends over 15 amino acids. In DNA, the CDR3 is TGTGCCAGCAGCTTAAGTCCAGGGGCCAAGCCTGAAGCTTTCTTT. Translated, it gives CASSLSPGAKPEAFF.

The chain is built from TRBV10-3 and TRBJ2-1; 8 nucleotides line up with TRBD1. CDR3 size: 15 residues. The J segment lost 5 bases and the V segment lost 6 bases, leaving 9 bases of the junction unmatched. Germline loops: CDR1 ENHRY, CDR2 SYGVKD. The CDR3 loop is CAIRAQDRANNEQFF. The CDR3 DNA is TGTGCCATCAGAGCTCAGGACAGGGCAAACAATGAGCAGTTCTTC.

V gene TRBV13 combines with J gene TRBJ2-1; 7 bases match TRBD1. CDR3 size: 13 residues. V dropped 6 bases and J dropped 4; count of bases not matched to a gene: 3. Per the germline V gene, CDR1 is PRHDT and CDR2 is FYEKMQ (reference sequence). The CDR3 DNA is TGTGCCAGCAGGGCAGGGGGATACAATGAGCAGTTCTTC. Translated, it gives CASRAGGYNEQFF.

The rearrangement links TRBV18 to TRBJ2-3, with TRBD1 matching over 10 bases. Germline CDR1 reads KGHSH; CDR2 reads LQKENI. V dropped 2 bases and J dropped 2; count of bases not matched to a gene: 4. CDR3 size: 16 residues. The CDR3: CASSPDRGLITDTQYF. CDR3 DNA sequence: TGTGCCAGCTCACCAGACAGGGGGCTGATCACAGATACGCAGTATTTT. The entire variable domain, with the rest obtained from reference TRBV18 and TRBJ2-3, is as follows: NAGVMQNPRHLVRRRGQEARLRCSPMKGHSHVYWYRQLPEEGLKFMVYLQKENIIDESGMPKERFSAEFPKEGPSILRIQQVVRGDSAAYFCASSPDRGLITDTQYFGPGTRLTVL.

Turning to this clone: The junction differs from germline at one of its ends, possibly a read error. V is TRBV12-3 or TRBV12-4 and J is TRBJ2-3; unclear D gene. The CDR3 covers 12 residues. The CDR3: CASLAPTYTQYF. For the CDR3, the DNA is TGTGCCAGCCTTGCCCCCACATATACGCAGTATTTT.

This clone occurred a few times. The J gene is TRBJ1-1, the V gene TRBV28; 8 bases fit TRBD1. The CDR3 is 13 residues long. Germline V lookup: CDR1 MDHEN, CDR2 SYDVKM. V shed 6 bases, J shed 6 bases, and the junction held 6 bases outside the gene matches. The CDR3 reads CASSPLTGAEAFF. Written as DNA, the CDR3 is TGTGCCAGCAGCCCACTGACAGGGGCTGAAGCTTTCTTT.

The chain uses TRBV7-2 and TRBJ2-5; D may be TRBD1 (7 bases). CDR3 length: 15 residues. Trimming cost V 5 bases and J 5 bases, with 18 bases left between them. The germline gives CDR1 SGHTA, CDR2 FQGNSA. In DNA, the CDR3 is TGTGCCAGCAGCCTACAGGGGAACGGAGGGGAGACCCAGTACTTC. Translated: CASSLQGNGGETQYF. Supplemented by reference TRBV7-2 and TRBJ2-5, the full variable domain reads GAGVSQSPSNKVTEKGKDVELRCDPISGHTALYWYRQSLGQGLEFLIYFQGNSAPDKSGLPSDRFSAERTGGSVSTLTIQRTQQEDSAVYLCASSLQGNGGETQYFGPGTRLLVL.

The CDR3 region is CSARRQYEQYF. DNA of the CDR3: TGCAGCGCACGACGACAGTACGAGCAGTACTTC. The V and J genes are TRBV29-1 and TRBJ2-7, with a weak D call TRBD1 (5 bases). The CDR3 runs to 11 residues. V was trimmed by 7 bases and J by 4 bases, leaving 11 bases between them. Germline loops: CDR1 SQVTM, CDR2 ANQGSEA.

For the CDR3, the DNA is TGTGCCAGCAGTCAAGGGCCGGGACTTAAGGCCAAAAACATTCAGTACTTC. Encoded protein: CASSQGPGLKAKNIQYF. The chain is built from TRBV27 and TRBJ2-4; D is perhaps TRBD2 (6 bases). The CDR3 spans 17 residues. Germline V lookup: CDR1 MNHEY, CDR2 SMNVEV (reference sequence). Between the trimmed V and J ends, which lost 5 bases and 1 base, there was a span of 18 bases.

This sequence joins TRBV2 and TRBJ2-1, with D unclear. Trimming cost V 7 bases and J 10 bases, with 11 bases left between them. Germline CDR1 is SNHLY and CDR2 is FYNNEI. The CDR3 sequence is 11 residues long. CDR3 coding DNA: TGTGCCAGCAACAGAAGAAACGAGCAGTTCTTC. It translates to CASNRRNEQFF.

J is TRBJ1-2 and V is TRBV30, with D tentatively TRBD1 (6 bases). The CDR3 length is 13 residues. Germline V gene lookup returns CDR1 GTSNPN and CDR2 SVGIG (reference sequence). V gave up 6 bases and J gave up 6 bases, with 17 bases separating them. Written as DNA, the CDR3 is TGTGCCTGCACCGGGACACCCTCAAATGGCTACACCTTC. Residues: CACTGTPSNGYTF. The full variable domain, its missing parts supplied by reference TRBV30 and TRBJ1-2, is SQTIHQWPATLVQPVGSPLSLECTVEGTSNPNLYWYRQAAGRGLQLLFYSVGIGQISSEVPQNLSASRPQDRQFILSSKKLLLSDSGFYLCACTGTPSNGYTFGSGTRLTVV.

The chain carries TRBV15 and TRBJ1-5, with D unclear. Looked up from germline, CDR1 is LNHNV and CDR2 is YYDKDF (reference sequence). This CDR3 is built from 14 residues. The V and J ends lost 0 bases and 7 bases respectively, with 10 bases between them. CDR3 amino acids: CATSRDGQIQPQHF. The CDR3 DNA is TGTGCCACCAGCAGAGATGGCCAGATCCAGCCCCAGCATTTT.

The chain links TRBV6-2 or TRBV6-3 to TRBJ1-4; TRBD1 is a possible D gene (6 bases). CDR1 is MNHEY and CDR2 is SVGEGT in the germline V gene. V lost 5 bases to trimming and J lost 5 bases, with 9 bases between them. CDR3 length equals 13 residues. CDR3: CASSDRTNEKLFF. The CDR3 region has the DNA TGTGCCAGCAGTGACAGGACAAATGAAAAACTGTTTTTT.

This chain links TRBV5-6 with TRBJ2-7, with D unresolved. Germline CDR1 reads SGHDT; CDR2 reads YYEEEE. The CDR3 sequence is 16 residues long. Trimming stripped 3 bases from V and 2 bases from J, with 18 bases between. The CDR3 DNA is TGTGCCAGCAGCTCCCCGGCGTCTACTACTCCCTACGAGCAGTACTTC. Translation: CASSSPASTTPYEQYF. The full variable domain, rest sourced from reference TRBV5-6 and TRBJ2-7, is DAGVTQSPTHLIKTRGQQVTLRCSPKSGHDTVSWYQQALGQGPQFIFQYYEEEERQRGNFPDRFSGHQFPNYSSELNVNALLLGDSALYLCASSSPASTTPYEQYFGPGTRLTVT.

J is TRBJ2-1 and V is TRBV14; 10 nucleotides agree with TRBD2. Per germline, CDR1 SGHDN and CDR2 FVKESK. The CDR3 extends over 15 amino acids. The V segment lost 4 bases and the J segment 7 bases; nucleotides outside the gene matches: 7. The chain's CDR3 is CASSRQRGGVNEQFF. CDR3 nucleotides: TGTGCCAGCAGCCGACAGCGGGGGGGCGTTAATGAGCAGTTCTTC.